This TCR beta chain derives from a study of glioma-infiltrating T cells. The study, taken as a whole, reports: Non-neoplastic patients had below-expected tissue-blood divergence, while all gliomas exceeded expectation.

In this sample, this clonotype turned up a few times. No antigen is known for it. Germline assignment: CDR1 SGHDT and CDR2 YYEEEE. This CDR3 region has 14 residues. V gave up 4 bases and J gave up 8 bases; unmatched junction bases: 8. Amplification of TCR alpha and beta CDR3 regions from RNA used iRepertoire nested multiplex PCR. One-step reverse transcription and amplification started from approximately 100-400 ng of tissue mRNA or PBMC total RNA. TCRdb re-called the multiplex PCR reads with MiXCR, one entry per CDR3 protein. The repertoire holds fewer than 200,000 distinct CDR3 sequences, with about 40% as singletons.

What was sequenced was glioma tissue, nonneoplastic brain tissue, or PBMCs (not recorded which). The TCR comes from a human donor with low-grade glioma or glioblastoma, undergoing nonglioma brain surgery, or in good health (not recorded which). The V and J genes are TRBV5-6 and TRBJ2-1, with TRBD1 matching over 8 bases. CDR3: CASSGGTGDDEQFF. The CDR3 region has the DNA TGTGCCAGCAGCGGGGGGACAGGTGACGATGAGCAGTTCTTC.